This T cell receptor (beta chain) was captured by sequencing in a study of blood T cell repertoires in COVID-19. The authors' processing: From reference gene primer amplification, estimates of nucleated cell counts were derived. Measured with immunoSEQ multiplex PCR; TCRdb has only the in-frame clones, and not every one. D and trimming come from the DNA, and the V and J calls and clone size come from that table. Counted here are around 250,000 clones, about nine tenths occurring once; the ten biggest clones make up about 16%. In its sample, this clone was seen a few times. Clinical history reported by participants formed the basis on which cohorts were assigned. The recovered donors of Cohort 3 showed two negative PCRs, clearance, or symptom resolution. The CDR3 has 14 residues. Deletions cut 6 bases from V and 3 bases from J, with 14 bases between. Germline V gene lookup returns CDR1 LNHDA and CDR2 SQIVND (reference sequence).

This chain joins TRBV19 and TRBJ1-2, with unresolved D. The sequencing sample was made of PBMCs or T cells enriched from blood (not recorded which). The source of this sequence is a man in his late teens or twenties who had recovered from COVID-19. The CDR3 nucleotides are TGTGCCAGTAGCGAGTCATCCGCCTACTATGGCTACACCTTC. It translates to CASSESSAYYGYTF.